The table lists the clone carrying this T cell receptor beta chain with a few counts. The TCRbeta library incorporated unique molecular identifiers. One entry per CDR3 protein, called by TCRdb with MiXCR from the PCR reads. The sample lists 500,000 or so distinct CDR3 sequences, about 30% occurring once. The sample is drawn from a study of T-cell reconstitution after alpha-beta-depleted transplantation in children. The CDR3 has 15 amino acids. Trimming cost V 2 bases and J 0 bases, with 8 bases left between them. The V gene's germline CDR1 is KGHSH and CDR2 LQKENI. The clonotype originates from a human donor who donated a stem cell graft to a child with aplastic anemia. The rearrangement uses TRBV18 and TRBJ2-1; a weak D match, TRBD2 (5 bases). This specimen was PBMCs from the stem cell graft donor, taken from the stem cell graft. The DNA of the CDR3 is TGTGCCAGCTCACCAGGGAGAGTCTCCTACAATGAGCAGTTCTTC. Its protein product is CASSPGRVSYNEQFF.